The clone carrying this T cell receptor beta chain was observed a handful of times. No antigen is known for it. This sample stems from a study of identical twins. Notes on the study in general: Alpha sequences out of frame and shared by twins had excess low generation probability. Beta out-of-frame twin sharing showed a weaker excess.

TCRdb re-called the 5' RACE reads with MiXCR, one entry per CDR3 protein. The table includes some 1,600,000 distinct CDR3 sequences, 32% detected once. The CDR3 covers 17 residues. Trimming removed 1 base from V and 1 base from J; junction bases left unmatched: 5. Germline V gene lookup returns CDR1 SGHRS and CDR2 YFSETQ. This clonotype was sampled from a newborn girl in good health. Sequenced: cord blood. The chain carries TRBV5-1 and TRBJ2-5; 12 bases fit TRBD2. The CDR3 DNA is TGCGCCAGCAGCTTGTCGGGACTAGCGGGCCTCCAAGAGACCCAGTACTTC. Protein product: CASSLSGLAGLQETQYF.